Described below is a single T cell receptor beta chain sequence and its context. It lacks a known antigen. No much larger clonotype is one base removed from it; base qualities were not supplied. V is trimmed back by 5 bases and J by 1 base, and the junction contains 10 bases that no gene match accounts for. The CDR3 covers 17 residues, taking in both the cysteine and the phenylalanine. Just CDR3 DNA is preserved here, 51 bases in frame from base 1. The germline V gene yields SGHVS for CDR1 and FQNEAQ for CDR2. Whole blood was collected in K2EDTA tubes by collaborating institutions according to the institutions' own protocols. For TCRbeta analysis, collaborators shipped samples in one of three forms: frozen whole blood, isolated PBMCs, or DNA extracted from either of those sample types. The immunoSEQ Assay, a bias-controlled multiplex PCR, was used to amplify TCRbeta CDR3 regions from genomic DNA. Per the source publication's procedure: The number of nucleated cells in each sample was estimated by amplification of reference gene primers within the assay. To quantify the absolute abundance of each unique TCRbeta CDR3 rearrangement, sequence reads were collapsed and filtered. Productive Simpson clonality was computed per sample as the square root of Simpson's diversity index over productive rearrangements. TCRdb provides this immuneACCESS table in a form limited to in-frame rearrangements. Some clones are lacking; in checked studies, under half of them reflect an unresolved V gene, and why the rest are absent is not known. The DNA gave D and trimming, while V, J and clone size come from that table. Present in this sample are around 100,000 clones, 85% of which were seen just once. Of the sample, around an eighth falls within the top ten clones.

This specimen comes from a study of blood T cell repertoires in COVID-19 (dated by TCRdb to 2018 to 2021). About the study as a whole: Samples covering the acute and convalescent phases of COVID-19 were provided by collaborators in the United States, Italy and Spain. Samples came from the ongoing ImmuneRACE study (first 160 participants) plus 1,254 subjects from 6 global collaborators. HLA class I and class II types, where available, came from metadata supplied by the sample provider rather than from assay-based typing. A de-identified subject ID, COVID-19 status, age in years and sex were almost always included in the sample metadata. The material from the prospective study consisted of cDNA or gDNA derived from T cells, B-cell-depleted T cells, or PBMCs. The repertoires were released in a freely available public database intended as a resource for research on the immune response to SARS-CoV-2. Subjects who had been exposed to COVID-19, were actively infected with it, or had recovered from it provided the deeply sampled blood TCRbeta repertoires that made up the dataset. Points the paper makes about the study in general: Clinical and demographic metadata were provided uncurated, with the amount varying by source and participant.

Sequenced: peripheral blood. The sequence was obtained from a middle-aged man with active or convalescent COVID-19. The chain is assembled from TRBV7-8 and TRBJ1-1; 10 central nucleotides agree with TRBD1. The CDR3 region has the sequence CASSLLRTGGPNTEAFF. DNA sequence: TGTGCCAGCAGCCTCCTAAGGACAGGGGGACCGAACACTGAAGCTTTCTTT.